This TCR beta chain was captured in a study of shared clonotypes between healthy human individuals. This CDR3 contains 12 residues. CDR1 and CDR2 (germline): SGHAT, FQNNGV. This clone was recorded a few times. The germline gene is not matched at one end of the junction; a read error may be the cause. Here immunoSEQ multiplex PCR was the method, and the copy in TCRdb shows in-frame clones only, minus some. The sample includes some 900,000 clones, 76% of them seen just once. The V gene is TRBV11-2, the J gene TRBJ2-7; the D is unclear. The TCR was taken from a man between 18 and 35 years old in good health. Input material: memory CD4+ T cells sorted from blood. Sample subset: CD45RA-negative fraction. The CDR3 reads CASSLDGGDEAF. The CDR3 DNA is TGTGCCAGCAGCTTAGATGGCGGCGATGAGGCCTTC. Complete variable domain (other parts from reference TRBV11-2 and TRBJ2-7): EAGVAQSPRYKIIEKRQSVAFWCNPISGHATLYWYQQILGQGPKLLIQFQNNGVVDDSQLPKDRFSAERLKGVDSTLKIQPAKLEDSAVYLCASSLDGGDEAFGPGTRLTVT.